This T cell receptor beta chain was sequenced for a study of blood T cell repertoires in COVID-19. Overall study context: Collection of acute and convalescent COVID-19 samples took place in the United States, Italy and Spain. Nucleic acid was either cDNA or gDNA, and it came from T cells, B-cell-depleted T cells, or PBMCs.

CDR3 size: 14 residues. The V gene's germline CDR1 is SGHTA and CDR2 FQGTGA. Trimming cost V 5 bases and J 3 bases, with 13 bases left between them. As processed by the authors: For nucleated cells, counts were estimated from reference gene primer amplification. Produced via immunoSEQ multiplex PCR; TCRdb's table is partial and in-frame only. V and J calls plus clone size are reproduced from that table; the DNA served to infer D and trimming. Of some 110,000 clones detected, approximately 86% appear once; the ten largest clones hold under 5%. The sample consisted of peripheral blood. The chain has TRBV7-3 and TRBJ1-1, with D possibly matching TRBD1 (5 bases). This TCR derives from a man between 40 and 49 years old with acute or convalescent COVID-19. In nucleotides, the CDR3 is TGTGCCAGCAGCGGCGGACAACCTTACACTGAAGCTTTCTTT. As protein: CASSGGQPYTEAFF.